A selection of T cell receptor beta chains follows, all from one sample in a study of beta chain features in type 1 diabetes. TCRdb's copy holds only in-frame clones and misses some; the assay was immunoSEQ multiplex PCR. The table has some 99,000 clones, 40% seen once; the top ten hold approximately 0.065%. The sample was stem cell memory CD4+ T cells from blood. These receptors originate from a woman between 18 and 29 years old in good health. Both conserved end residues are trimmed from each CDR3. D genes are given only for firm matches. Clone size is not always given. Where it is, it says once, few, many or a class for expanded clones.

TRBJ2-7 | 13 | few | TRBV28 | - | ASRNWARTSYEQY
TRBJ2-5 | 13 | few | TRBV6-6 | TRBD2 | ASDRVAGVLKTQY
TRBJ2-7 | 12 | - | TRBV6-6 | - | ASSDGQRPYEQY
TRBJ2-7 | 13 | - | TRBV18 | - | ASSPDRGDLYEQY
TRBJ1-1 | 11 | - | TRBV5-4 | - | ASSPQGRAEAF
TRBJ1-2 | 12 | few | TRBV27 | TRBD1 | ASRPTGQGYGYT
TRBJ2-3 | 15 | - | TRBV7-6 | TRBD1 | ASSLGHGTGTGDAQY
TRBJ2-5 | 13 | - | TRBV9 | - | ASSVAGGNRETQY
TRBJ2-3 | 14 | - | TRBV7-2 | TRBD2 | ASSSRGLAGGDTQY
TRBJ2-1 | 15 | once | TRBV7-2 | - | ASSPTALALSYNEQF
TRBJ1-3 | 13 | few | TRBV29-1 | TRBD1 | SVDRILDRGYTIY
TRBJ2-7 | 12 | few | TRBV7-2 | - | ASSLLAGTYEQY
TRBJ2-3 | 14 | - | TRBV5-1 | TRBD2 | ASSWQTSAYTDTQY
TRBJ2-4 | 13 | - | TRBV5-1 | TRBD2 | ASSLAGGRRNIQY
TRBJ2-7 | 13 | - | TRBV18 | - | ASSPQTGVTYEQY
TRBJ2-7 | 12 | - | TRBV19 | TRBD1 | ASSTWDRAYEQY
TRBJ2-1 | 13 | - | TRBV28 | - | ASSLASADDNEQF
TRBJ2-1 | 13 | few | TRBV4-3 | TRBD1 | ASSQDPTGGNEQF
TRBJ2-2 | 11 | - | TRBV7-3 | - | ASSLSGLGELF
TRBJ2-6 | 15 | - | TRBV28 | - | ASSGWTARSGANVLT
TRBJ2-1 | 12 | - | TRBV29-1 | TRBD1 | SVTDRSYYNEQF
TRBJ1-2 | 9 | few | TRBV20-1 | - | SGGDNYGYT